This T cell receptor (beta chain) was recorded in a study of CD4+ T cells in melanoma. Using immunoSEQ multiplex PCR, the repertoire was profiled, and TCRdb retains in-frame clones only, with some absent. The repertoire consists of about 50,000 clones, with 85% to 90% occurring once and the leading ten covering about an eighth. Between the trimmed V and J ends, which lost 3 bases and 2 bases, there was a span of 6 bases. Germline loops: CDR1 GTSNPN, CDR2 SVGIG (reference sequence). The CDR3 is made up of 12 amino acids. The chain uses TRBV30 and TRBJ2-3; a weak D match, TRBD1 (5 bases). The specimen sequenced was peripheral blood. This TCR was sampled from a human donor with melanoma. This chain's CDR3 is CAWSRDTDTQYF. CDR3 sequence (DNA): TGTGCCTGGAGCAGGGACACAGATACGCAGTATTTT.